The rows below give T cell receptor beta chains drawn from one sample of a study of T cells after posttransplantation cyclophosphamide. Assay used: immunoSEQ multiplex PCR; TCRdb lists only in-frame clones, some missing. The sample presents tens of thousands of clones, none singletons. The sample comprised PBMCs. All receptors derive from a man aged 50 to 59 in good health, CMV-negative, and a related stem cell transplant donor. The CDR3 runs from the conserved cysteine through the conserved F or W. The order of the fields is D gene, clone size, V gene, J gene, CDR3 DNA, CDR3 protein. D genes are given only for firm matches. The size field is filled for only some rows; it gives once, few, many or a size class.

.,many,TRBV18,TRBJ1-4,TGTGCCAGCTCACGGGGGCTCACTAATGAAAAACTGTTTTTT,CASSRGLTNEKLFF
TRBD1,many,TRBV6-5,TRBJ1-3,TGTGCCAGCAGTTACTCGGGAAACAGGGGGATCAACACCATATATTTT,CASSYSGNRGINTIYF
.,many,TRBV5-1,TRBJ2-7,TGCGCCAGCAGCTTGGGCGTAGGGGGAGTTGAGCAGTACTTC,CASSLGVGGVEQYF
TRBD1,many,TRBV20-1,TRBJ1-1,TGCAGTGCGGGAGGACAGGGAATTTCTTTCTTT,CSAGGQGISFF
.,many,TRBV18,TRBJ1-1,TGTGCCAGCTCCCTTGACAGGAACACTGAAGCTTTCTTT,CASSLDRNTEAFF
TRBD1,many,TRBV19,TRBJ2-3,TGTGCCAGTACTAGGACAGGGGGCACAGATACGCAGTATTTT,CASTRTGGTDTQYF
TRBD2,many,TRBV28,TRBJ2-7,TGTGCCAGCAGTCCTCTAGCGGGGGGGCTTTACGAGCAGTACTTC,CASSPLAGGLYEQYF
TRBD1,.,TRBV29-1,TRBJ1-2,TGCAGCGTTGAAGGTGGACAGGGGGCGTGGGGCTACACCTTC,CSVEGGQGAWGYTF
TRBD2,.,TRBV27,TRBJ2-7,TGTGCCAGCAGTTTTTCGGGGGGCTACGAGCAGTACTTC,CASSFSGGYEQYF
TRBD1,many,TRBV23-1,TRBJ1-3,TGCGCCAGCAGTCAATCGTTCCAGGGGGCACCTCACCTATATTTT,CASSQSFQGAPHLYF
.,few,TRBV18,TRBJ2-7,TGTGCCAGCTCCCCCGACAACTACGAGCAGTACTTC,CASSPDNYEQYF
TRBD1,many,TRBV29-1,TRBJ1-5,TGCAGCGTTTCGGACAGGGCAGATCAGCCCCAGCATTTT,CSVSDRADQPQHF
.,many,TRBV10-1,TRBJ2-5,TGCGCCACCCACGGAGGCGAGACCCAGTACTTC,CATHGGETQYF
TRBD1,many,TRBV28,TRBJ1-2,TGTGCCAGCAGGGACAGGGATAACTATGGCTACACCTTC,CASRDRDNYGYTF
.,few,TRBV27,TRBJ2-5,TGTGCCAGCAGAGGAGTCCTGGCGGGGGAGACCCAGTACTTC,CASRGVLAGETQYF
TRBD1,many,TRBV19,TRBJ2-7,TGTGCCAGTAGTAACCCCTCGGGACAGGGCCGGGATCGGCAGTACTTC,CASSNPSGQGRDRQYF
TRBD1,many,TRBV7-2,TRBJ1-4,TGTGCCAGCAGCTTAGGGACAGGCCACTTTGCAACTAATGAAAAACTGTTTTTT,CASSLGTGHFATNEKLFF
TRBD1,many,TRBV18,TRBJ1-2,TGTGCCAGCCGGTCGGGACAGGACGAGATCTATGGCTACACCTTC,CASRSGQDEIYGYTF
TRBD2,many,TRBV27,TRBJ2-1,TGTGCCAGCAGTTCACCGGGACTAGCCCTCAATGAGCAGTTCTTC,CASSSPGLALNEQFF
TRBD2,many,TRBV14,TRBJ2-7,TGTGCCAGCAGCCGTCGTGGGGCGGGAGTTTCCTACGAGCAGTACTTC,CASSRRGAGVSYEQYF
TRBD1,many,TRBV6-6,TRBJ1-5,TGTGCCAGCAGATCCGACAGGGGGCGATGGCAGCCCCAGCATTTT,CASRSDRGRWQPQHF
.,many,TRBV7-9,TRBJ2-2,TGTGCCAGCAGCTTGTATACAGCGGCGACCGGGGAGCTGTTTTTT,CASSLYTAATGELFF
TRBD1,many,TRBV5-1,TRBJ2-1,TGCGCCAGCAGCTTGGCCGGGACAGGGTATTCCAATGAGCAGTTCTTC,CASSLAGTGYSNEQFF
TRBD2,many,TRBV27,TRBJ2-7,TGTGCCAGCAGTCCGGGACTAGCGGGCTCCTACGAGCAGTACTTC,CASSPGLAGSYEQYF
TRBD1,many,TRBV6-5,TRBJ1-5,TGTGCTACCAGCGGACAGGCCAATCAGCCCCAGCATTTT,CATSGQANQPQHF
TRBD1,few,TRBV10-3,TRBJ2-2,TGTGCTATCAGTGAGTCGGCGGGACAGGGAGGAAACACCGGGGAGCTGTTTTTT,CAISESAGQGGNTGELFF
.,many,TRBV6-5,TRBJ1-5,TGTGCCAGCAGCCCTATCTCCGGGGGGTCCCAGCATTTT,CASSPISGGSQHF
.,many,TRBV6-5,TRBJ2-5,TGTGCCGCGTGGGGGGACCGCCGGGAGACCCAGTACTTC,CAAWGDRRETQYF
TRBD1,many,TRBV6-6,TRBJ1-1,TGTGCCAGCAACCAAGACAGGGCCCGAAGTGAAGCTTTCTTT,CASNQDRARSEAFF
.,many,TRBV11-3,TRBJ2-3,TGTGCCAGCAGCTTAGATGACTACACAGATACGCAGTATTTT,CASSLDDYTDTQYF
.,many,TRBV5-1,TRBJ2-1,TGCGCCAGCAGCTTACAGGGAGTATCCTACAATGAGCAGTTCTTC,CASSLQGVSYNEQFF
.,many,TRBV2,TRBJ1-3,TGTGCCAGCAACGGTATCTCTGGAAACACCATATATTTT,CASNGISGNTIYF
TRBD2,many,TRBV4-1,TRBJ2-7,TGCGCCAGCAGCCATCCCCTTATCGGGAGGAAATCCTACGAGCAGTACTTC,CASSHPLIGRKSYEQYF
TRBD1,many,TRBV7-2,TRBJ1-5,TGTGCCAGCAGCTCGGACAGGGAAGTCCGGCATTTT,CASSSDREVRHF
.,many,TRBV18,TRBJ2-5,TGTGCCAGCTCGTGGACAGATCAAGAGACCCAGTACTTC,CASSWTDQETQYF
.,many,TRBV19,TRBJ1-2,TGTGCCAGTGCCCTGAGACAGCACTATGGCTACACCTTC,CASALRQHYGYTF
TRBD2,many,TRBV10-3,TRBJ2-1,TGTGCCATCAGTGAACTAGCGGCCCACAATGAGCAGTTCTTC,CAISELAAHNEQFF
TRBD2,.,TRBV10-3,TRBJ2-5,TGTGCCATCAGCGCGGGGGGAGAGACCCAGTACTTC,CAISAGGETQYF
TRBD2,many,TRBV5-1,TRBJ2-3,TGCGCCAGCAAGAAAAACCCGGGGGGTGAAGATACGCAGTATTTT,CASKKNPGGEDTQYF
TRBD1,many,TRBV7-9,TRBJ1-4,TGTGCCAGCAGCCGTACGGGACAGATTAATGAAAAACTGTTTTTT,CASSRTGQINEKLFF